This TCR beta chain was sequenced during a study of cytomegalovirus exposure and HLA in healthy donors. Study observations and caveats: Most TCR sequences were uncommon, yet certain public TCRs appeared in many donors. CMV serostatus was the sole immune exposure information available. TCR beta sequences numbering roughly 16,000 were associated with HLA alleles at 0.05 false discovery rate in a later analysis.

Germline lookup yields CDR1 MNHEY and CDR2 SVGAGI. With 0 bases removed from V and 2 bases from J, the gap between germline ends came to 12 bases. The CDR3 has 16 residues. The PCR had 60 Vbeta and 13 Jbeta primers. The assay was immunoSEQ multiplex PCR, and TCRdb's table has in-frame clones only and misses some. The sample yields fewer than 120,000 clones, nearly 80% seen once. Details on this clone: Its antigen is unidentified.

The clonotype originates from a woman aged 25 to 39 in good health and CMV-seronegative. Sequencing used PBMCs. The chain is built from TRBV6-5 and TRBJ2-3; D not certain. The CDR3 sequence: CASSYSGYSLTDTQYF. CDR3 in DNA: TGTGCCAGCAGTTACTCGGGCTACTCACTCACAGATACGCAGTATTTT.